The clone carrying this T cell receptor (beta chain) occurred a few times. Antigen unknown. Using around 10 ml of fresh peripheral blood, PBMCs were prepared. CDR1 is DFQATT, CDR2 SNEGSKA, per germline (reference sequence). The trim removed 3 bases at V and 3 bases at J, leaving 7 bases unmatched. The CDR3 contains 14 residues. Template material for amplifying TCR beta CDR3 regions consisted of RNA transcripts. With the HTBI primer set, the TCR CDR3 went through a first round of RT-PCR. TCRdb ran MiXCR on the multiplex PCR reads and lists one entry per CDR3 protein. The table lists 550,000 to 600,000 distinct CDR3 sequences, over 15% of them singletons. The sample is drawn from a study of T cells in Graves' hyperthyroidism and ophthalmopathy. Study results and caveats: Ophthalmopathy was identified by the model a median about six months ahead of onset. The majority of expanded thyroid clonotypes above 0.001 also appeared in blood.

The sequenced sample consisted of blood. This receptor was identified in a woman between 18 and 29 years old with Graves' hyperthyroidism. The chain links TRBV20-1 to TRBJ2-7; 8 nucleotides align to TRBD2. The CDR3 here is CSASRRGVGYEQYV. CDR3 sequence (DNA): TGCAGTGCTAGCCGGCGGGGGGTGGGCTACGAGCAGTACGTC.